The T cell receptor beta chain described here comes from a study of cytomegalovirus exposure and HLA in healthy donors (dated by TCRdb to about 2017). For context, the study as a whole: An earlier analysis of approximately 640 of the donors reported 250 to 300 Gb of sequence data and some 120 million unique TCR beta sequences from about 180 million T cells. An earlier analysis of fewer than 700 of the donors applied high-throughput TCR beta sequencing to assess whether each TCR beta V gene segment acted as functional or pseudogenic. A later analysis re-analyzed previously published TCR beta repertoires from 666 donors and added high-resolution HLA genotyping to study TCR occurrence patterns. On average, roughly 250,000 unique TCR beta nucleotide sequences were sequenced per donor among fewer than 500 genotyped donors of the cohort, with roughly 18% of those sequences being non-productive. Typing coverage varied by locus: about 620-640 donors for A, B, C, DRB1 and DQB1; more than 500 for DQA1; around 570 for DPA1; 450 to 480 for DPB1. Rather than using new phenotypic data, the later analysis identified candidate immune exposures from TCR beta sequences and from how often those sequences occurred across donors. Donor age, sex, ethnicity and CMV serostatus were collected together with the repertoire data. An early release that covered roughly 600 HLA-typed donors contained approximately 320 gigabases of sequencing data and around 85 million unique TCR sequences. A separate validation cohort of about 110 different subjects was used in addition to the roughly 620-subject first cohort. The study was designed to test whether signatures of past pathogen exposure could be identified by cataloging public T cell receptors. Both class I and class II loci were covered by HLA typing, at four-digit resolution. Among the approximately 430 genotyped donors, about 83% belonged to the genetic ancestry cluster associated with self-reported Caucasian donors. A handful of DR-DQ haplotypes were handled as single units for association and clustering because linkage in the cohort was strong. The study combined high-throughput TCR immunosequencing, statistical association of individual TCRs with disease status, and machine learning to predict cytomegalovirus infection status. The study profiled the T cell repertoires of 666 subjects by immunosequencing and related them to cytomegalovirus serostatus. Every discovery cohort repertoire had been produced on one sequencing platform. In a later genetic analysis, genome-wide SNP genotypes for about three fifths of the roughly 670 donors were used, and that subset was treated as a discovery cohort.

The cohort comprised more than 550 healthy bone marrow donors. At the time of sampling, all cohort members were nominally healthy, though unrecorded immune exposures were likely present. The donor was CMV seronegative and was included in the group of hundreds of seronegative cohort members. Every donor gave a peripheral blood sample, and the peripheral blood mononuclear cells from that sample were used for TCR beta sequencing. Genomic DNA extraction from the blood cell samples was performed with the Qiagen DNeasy Blood Extraction Kit. As to this clone: Its antigen specificity is not known. Per-nucleotide qualities are absent, and no much larger clonotype sits a single base away.

Library prep was done by the immunoSEQ multiplex PCR assay. The multiplex PCR relied on a mix of 60 forward primers for TCR Vbeta segments and 13 reverse primers for TCR Jbeta segments. Amplification of the CDR3 region of rearranged TCR beta genes was performed with a multiplex PCR assay on genomic DNA. The Illumina HiSeq System was used to sequence the amplified TCR beta libraries as 87-base-pair reads. The authors' pipeline ran thus. A later analysis counted about 80 million unique TCR beta chains across the 650 to 800 repertoires, and around 12 million of these chains were shared by at least two donors. To remove PCR and sequencing errors, raw reads were error-corrected and collapsed into unique sequences using a nearest-neighbor algorithm that merged closely related sequences. V, D and J gene segments were assigned by aligning CDR3 sequences to IMGT reference sequences. Each retained sequence needed at least a six-nucleotide match to both a V gene segment and a J gene segment. A rearrangement counted as productive if the CDR3 had no stop codons and remained in frame with V and J, and every other rearrangement counted as non-productive. Following IMGT convention, CDR3 was defined as the stretch from the second conserved V-encoded cysteine up to the conserved J-encoded phenylalanine. In an earlier analysis of more than 550 of the donors, sequences lacking an unambiguous match to a single V gene segment were excluded. In an earlier analysis of approximately 590 of the donors, V segments were called functional above 56.7% productive rearrangements and were called segregating when the between-donor standard deviation exceeded 5%. A statistical classification framework was developed to diagnose cytomegalovirus status using the catalog of TCR beta chain sequences. In a later analysis, TCR nucleotide sequences were compared against IMGT/GENE-DB human TR gene sequences so that V and J genes could be assigned. Using the TCRdist pipeline, a later analysis assigned CDR3 sequences along with most-parsimonious VDJ recombination scenarios. A later analysis defined each TCR beta chain by its CDR3 amino acid sequence plus V-gene family, and excluded reads lacking a unique V-gene family. To address suspected cross-contamination and a sequencing artifact, a later analysis removed some 620 highly shared, low-generation-probability nucleotide sequences. In a later analysis, a clonal expansion index for each public chain was calculated from normalized within-repertoire ranks of inferred template counts. Generation probabilities in a later analysis came from a VDJ recombination model fitted to out-of-frame rearrangements, and those results were checked against IGoR. In a later analysis, TCR-TCR, TCR-HLA and TCR-CMV co-occurrence was scored with hypergeometric tests, and a repertoire-size bias correction was applied to TCR pairs. To estimate false discovery rates, a later analysis permuted the HLA or CMV assignments 20 times. In a later analysis, co-occurring TCRs were grouped using DBSCAN, with TCRdist sequence similarity added in when clustering inside HLA-allele-positive subsets. For co-occurrence clustering, repertoires with fewer than 30,000 or more than 120,000 public chains were excluded, along with roughly 5 repertoires with anomalous nucleotide sharing. TCRdb holds this immuneACCESS table with in-frame rearrangements only. Some clones are missing; in checked studies, unresolved V genes explain under half, and the rest has no known cause. That table gives V, J and clone size, and the DNA gave D and trimming. The sample table lists 160,000 or so clones, approximately 80% of them with a count of one. The top ten hold around 1.6% of the sample.

Overall study outcomes, separate from this receptor: A later genetic analysis associated a missense DCLRE1C variant with V-gene and J-gene trimming of TCR beta chains, and an independent cohort replicated the association. Because some donors lacked HLA typing at each locus, the association tests relied only on the typed subset. Presence/absence analyses assumed roughly uniform sequencing depth across donors, an assumption that may not hold. Specific HLA alleles were associated with 15,000 to 20,000 TCR beta sequences at a false discovery rate of 0.05 in a later analysis. Some IMGT-functional V segments, including TRBV6-2 and TRBV6-3, could not be distinguished by the 87-base-pair reads and were therefore excluded. Several of the top co-occurrence clusters appeared to be linked to parvovirus B19, influenza, CMV and Epstein-Barr virus, according to a later analysis. The earlier analysis of approximately 590 of the donors excluded roughly 17 rarely observed V segments, including chromosome 9 orphons, because counts were too low. In both the original and validation cohorts, the classifier was reported to diagnose cytomegalovirus status with high specificity and sensitivity. In vitro tests confirmed that a few of the cytomegalovirus-associated TCR beta chains recognize cytomegalovirus antigens. In a later analysis, HLA-associated TCR beta chains showed more clonal expansion and lower generation probabilities than non-associated chains that were equally common. A cluster of highly shared sequence variants was judged likely to be a technical artifact of the sequencing pipeline. The only immune exposure information available for the cohort was CMV serostatus. Strong co-occurrence of HLA alleles, especially DR and DQ, made assigning TCR associations to individual alleles difficult. According to a later genetic analysis, donors in an Asian-associated ancestry cluster had fewer N-insertions in productive TCRs than the roughly 700-donor mean. The authors suggested that the approach could potentially be generalized to other disease states and immunological phenotypes. This cohort had only TCR beta chains sequenced, and the lack of alpha or paired-chain data limited which features could be detected. A later analysis found that TCR association rates varied across HLA loci, with DRB1 alleles showing the most associated TCRs and HLA-C alleles the fewest. In an earlier analysis of more than 450 of the donors, most TCR beta V segments were observed in productive rearrangements about 90% or about 30% of the time, broadly matching IMGT annotations. Across donors, most TCR sequences were observed very rarely, whereas some public TCRs were present in many individuals. Correlated functional status among segregating V segments might reflect linkage disequilibrium, but an unknown experimental factor could not be ruled out. According to a later analysis, most CMV-associated TCR beta chains appeared to be HLA-restricted, and the HLA associations seemed to be driven largely by CMV exposure. A total of 150 to 200 TCR beta chains were listed by the study as associated with cytomegalovirus. A further reported finding was that TCR beta sequences accurately predicted the HLA-A and HLA-B alleles for most subjects in the first cohort.

The germline V gene gives CDR1 as SQVTM and CDR2 as ANQGSEA. From the cysteine through the phenylalanine, the CDR3 covers 12 amino acids. The CDR3 DNA has 36 bases and is translated from base 1. The junction shows trimming of 6 bases on V and 6 bases on J, and the gene matches do not reach 6 bases of it. The chain uses TRBV29-1 and TRBJ2-5; 8 middle bases align to TRBD1. Sequencing was done on a sample of PBMCs. The receptor was derived from a woman aged 18-29 years in good health and CMV-seronegative. The nucleotide sequence reads as follows: TGCAGCGTCGACCGACAGGGGAAGACCCAGTACTTC. This gives the protein CSVDRQGKTQYF.